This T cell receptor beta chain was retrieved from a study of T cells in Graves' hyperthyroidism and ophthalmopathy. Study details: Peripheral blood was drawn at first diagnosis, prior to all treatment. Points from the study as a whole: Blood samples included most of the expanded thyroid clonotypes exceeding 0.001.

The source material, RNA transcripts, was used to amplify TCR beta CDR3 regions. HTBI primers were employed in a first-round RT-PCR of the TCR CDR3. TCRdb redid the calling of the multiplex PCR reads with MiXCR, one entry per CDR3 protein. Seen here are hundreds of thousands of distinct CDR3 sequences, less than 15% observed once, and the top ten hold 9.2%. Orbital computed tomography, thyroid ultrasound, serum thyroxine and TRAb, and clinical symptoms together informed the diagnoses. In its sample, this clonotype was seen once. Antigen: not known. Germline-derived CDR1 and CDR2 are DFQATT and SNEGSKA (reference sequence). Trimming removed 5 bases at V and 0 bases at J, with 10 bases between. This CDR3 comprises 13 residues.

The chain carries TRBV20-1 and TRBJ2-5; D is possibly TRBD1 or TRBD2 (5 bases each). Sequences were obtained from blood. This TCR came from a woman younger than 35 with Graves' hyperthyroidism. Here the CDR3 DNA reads TGCAGTGCTTACCTGGGGGACCAAGAGACCCAGTACTTC. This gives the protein CSAYLGDQETQYF.